The source of this T cell receptor (beta chain) is a study of response to subunit inactivated influenza vaccine. TCRdb analysed the RT-PCR reads with MiXCR anew, one entry per CDR3 protein. This sample has hundreds of thousands of distinct CDR3 sequences; approximately 15% occur once, and the top ten carry 6.5% to 8%. This clonotype was seen repeatedly, ten times or more. The sequencing here drew on PBMCs from blood, taken less than 15 days before vaccination. This TCR was sampled from a man between 50 and 59 years old who received an inactivated influenza vaccine.

The CDR3 protein is CASSQDLGGTGELFF. CDR3 DNA sequence: TGTGCCAGCAGCCAAGATTTAGGGGGTACCGGGGAGCTGTTTTTT. The chain links TRBV3-1 to TRBJ2-2, with TRBD1 as a possible D gene (6 bases). Per the germline V gene, CDR1 is LGHDT and CDR2 is YNNKEL (reference sequence). Trimming stripped 0 bases from V and 5 bases from J, with 10 bases between. There are 15 residues in the CDR3. The full variable domain, completed using reference TRBV3-1 and TRBJ2-2, is DTAVSQTPKYLVTQMGNDKSIKCEQNLGHDTMYWYKQDSKKFLKIMFSYNNKELIINETVPNRFSPKSPDKAHLNLHINSLELGDSAVYFCASSQDLGGTGELFFGEGSRLTVL.